This T cell receptor (beta chain) was captured by sequencing in a study of early T cells in non-severe SARS-CoV-2 infection. TCRdb re-called the 5' RACE reads through MiXCR, storing one row per CDR3 protein. The table records roughly 75,000 distinct CDR3 sequences, over 9% of them present only once. Germline V gene data show CDR1 as DFQATT and CDR2 as SNEGSKA (reference sequence). This CDR3 comprises 13 residues. V lost 6 bases and J 9 bases, leaving 18 bases between the germline ends. This clonotype has just a few counts. Sequenced sample: whole blood. This TCR was sampled from an adult who was a healthcare worker with PCR-confirmed SARS-CoV-2 infection or an uninfected control (not recorded which). J is TRBJ1-5 and V is TRBV20-1; maybe TRBD1 (5 bases). The CDR3 here is CSALGPSAGPQHF. Written as DNA, the CDR3 is TGCAGTGCCTTGGGACCTTCCGCGGGGCCCCAGCATTTT.